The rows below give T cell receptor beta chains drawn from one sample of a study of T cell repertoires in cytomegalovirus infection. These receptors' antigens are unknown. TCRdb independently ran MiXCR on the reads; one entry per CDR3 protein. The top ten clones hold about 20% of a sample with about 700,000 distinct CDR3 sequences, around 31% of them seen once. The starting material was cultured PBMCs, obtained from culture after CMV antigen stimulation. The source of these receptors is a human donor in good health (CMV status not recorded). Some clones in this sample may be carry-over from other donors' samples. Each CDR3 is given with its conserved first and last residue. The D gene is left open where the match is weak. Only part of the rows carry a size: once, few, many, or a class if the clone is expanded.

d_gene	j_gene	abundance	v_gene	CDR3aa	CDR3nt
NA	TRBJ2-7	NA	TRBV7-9	CASGWASGTDPYEQYF	TGTGCCAGCGGATGGGCCAGCGGGACAGACCCTTACGAGCAGTACTTC
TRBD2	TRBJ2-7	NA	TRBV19	CASSRTSGGHEQYF	TGTGCCAGTAGTAGGACTAGCGGGGGACACGAGCAGTACTTC
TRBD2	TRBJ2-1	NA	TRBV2	CASSERGVPYNEQFF	TGTGCCAGCAGTGAACGGGGGGTGCCCTACAATGAGCAGTTCTTC
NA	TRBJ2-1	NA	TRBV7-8	CASSRRVEGRWIF	TGTGCCAGCAGCCGACGGGTTGAGGGTAGGTGGATCTTC
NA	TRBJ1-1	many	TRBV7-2	CASSPKAEAFF	TGTGCCAGCAGCCCCAAGGCTGAAGCTTTCTTT
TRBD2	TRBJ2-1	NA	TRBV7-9	CASSPPLREGDEQFF	TGTGCCAGCAGCCCTCCTCTGCGGGAGGGCGATGAGCAGTTCTTC
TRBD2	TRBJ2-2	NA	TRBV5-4	CASSTSGRAVVGELFF	TGTGCCAGCAGCACTAGCGGGAGGGCCGTTGTCGGGGAGCTGTTTTTT
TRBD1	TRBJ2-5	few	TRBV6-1	CASSAYRQGIQETQYF	TGTGCCAGCAGTGCCTACCGACAGGGAATCCAAGAGACCCAGTACTTC
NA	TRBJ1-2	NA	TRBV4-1	CASSQSDPENYGYTF	TGCGCCAGCAGCCAGAGTGACCCAGAGAACTATGGCTACACCTTC
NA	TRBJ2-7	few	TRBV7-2	CASSLARQRGEQYF	TGTGCCAGCAGCTTAGCCAGACAAAGAGGCGAGCAGTACTTC
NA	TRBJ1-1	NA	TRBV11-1	CASSFQGCTEAFF	TGTGCCAGCAGCTTTCAGGGGTGCACTGAAGCTTTCTTT
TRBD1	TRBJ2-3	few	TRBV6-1	CASSETGPATDTQYF	TGTGCCAGCAGTGAGACAGGGCCAGCCACAGATACGCAGTATTTT
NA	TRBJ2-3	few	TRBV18	CASSPVPASVGITDTQYF	TGTGCCAGCTCACCCGTACCGGCTAGTGTTGGGATAACAGATACGCAGTATTTT
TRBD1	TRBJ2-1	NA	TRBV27	CASRTGGYNEQFF	TGTGCCAGCCGGACAGGCGGTTACAATGAGCAGTTCTTC
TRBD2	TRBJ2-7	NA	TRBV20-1	CSAPFISGSTMGQYF	TGCAGTGCTCCCTTCATTAGCGGGAGTACGATGGGGCAGTACTTC